This is a list of T cell receptor beta chains from one sample in a study of T cell responses to AZD1222 COVID-19 vaccine. Only in-frame clones appear in the TCRdb table, and some are missing; sequencing was by immunoSEQ multiplex PCR. The sample holds 55,000 to 65,000 clones; 85% to 90% are singletons and the top ten take 5.5% to 7%. The material was peripheral blood, obtained 28 days after the second AZD1222 dose. These receptors were obtained from an adult who received the AZD1222 COVID-19 vaccine. The CDR3 runs from the conserved cysteine through the conserved F or W. The order of the fields is J gene, V gene, clone size, D gene, CDR3 protein, CDR3 DNA. The D gene is left open where the match is weak. Some rows have no size entry. The others give once, few or many, or a class for an expanded clone.

j_gene: TRBJ2-2; v_gene: TRBV28; abundance: -; d_gene: -; CDR3aa: CASSFGDANTGELFF; CDR3nt: TGTGCCAGCAGTTTTGGAGATGCGAACACCGGGGAGCTGTTTTTT
j_gene: TRBJ2-2; v_gene: TRBV7-3; abundance: -; d_gene: -; CDR3aa: CASSPRGITGELFF; CDR3nt: TGTGCCAGCAGCCCGAGGGGTATCACCGGGGAGCTGTTTTTT
j_gene: TRBJ1-1; v_gene: TRBV6-1; abundance: -; d_gene: -; CDR3aa: CASSEVPSQGSEAFF; CDR3nt: TGTGCCAGCAGTGAGGTTCCATCCCAGGGCTCTGAAGCTTTCTTT
j_gene: TRBJ2-5; v_gene: TRBV15; abundance: -; d_gene: TRBD1; CDR3aa: CATSRDRGEETQYF; CDR3nt: TGTGCCACCAGCAGGGACAGGGGAGAGGAGACCCAGTACTTC
j_gene: TRBJ1-5; v_gene: TRBV24-1; abundance: -; d_gene: TRBD1; CDR3aa: CATSAPGDRDQPQHF; CDR3nt: TGTGCCACCAGTGCCCCTGGGGACAGGGATCAGCCCCAGCATTTT
j_gene: TRBJ2-3; v_gene: TRBV19; abundance: -; d_gene: TRBD1; CDR3aa: CASKPKTGLDTQYF; CDR3nt: TGTGCCAGTAAACCCAAGACAGGGCTAGATACGCAGTATTTT
j_gene: TRBJ2-1; v_gene: TRBV5-1; abundance: few; d_gene: -; CDR3aa: CASSLNPGVRINEQFF; CDR3nt: TGCGCCAGCAGCTTGAATCCGGGGGTAAGGATAAATGAGCAGTTCTTC
j_gene: TRBJ1-5; v_gene: TRBV2; abundance: few; d_gene: -; CDR3aa: CASSESQYSNQPQHF; CDR3nt: TGTGCCAGCAGTGAATCACAGTATAGCAATCAGCCCCAGCATTTT
j_gene: TRBJ2-7; v_gene: TRBV5-1; abundance: -; d_gene: -; CDR3aa: CASSSGGGAAYEQYF; CDR3nt: TGCGCCAGCAGCTCCGGTGGGGGGGCTGCCTACGAGCAGTACTTC
j_gene: TRBJ1-5; v_gene: TRBV19; abundance: -; d_gene: -; CDR3aa: CASSDVGPQHF; CDR3nt: TGTGCCAGTAGTGACGTGGGGCCCCAGCATTTT
j_gene: TRBJ1-5; v_gene: TRBV7-2; abundance: few; d_gene: -; CDR3aa: CASSLIDNQPQHF; CDR3nt: TGTGCCAGCAGCTTAATAGATAATCAGCCCCAGCATTTT
j_gene: TRBJ2-3; v_gene: TRBV19; abundance: -; d_gene: -; CDR3aa: CASTADSPRTDTQYF; CDR3nt: TGTGCCAGTACCGCGGACTCCCCTCGCACAGATACGCAGTATTTT
j_gene: TRBJ1-5; v_gene: TRBV7-8; abundance: -; d_gene: -; CDR3aa: CASSLVGRFDNQPQHF; CDR3nt: TGTGCCAGCAGCTTAGTGGGCAGGTTTGACAATCAGCCCCAGCATTTT
j_gene: TRBJ2-3; v_gene: TRBV27; abundance: -; d_gene: TRBD2; CDR3aa: CASSSETSGRTDTQYF; CDR3nt: TGTGCCAGCAGTTCCGAGACTAGCGGGAGAACAGATACGCAGTATTTT
j_gene: TRBJ1-1; v_gene: TRBV28; abundance: -; d_gene: -; CDR3aa: CASRIMNTEAFF; CDR3nt: TGTGCCAGCAGGATCATGAACACTGAAGCTTTCTTT